This passage covers 32 T cell receptor beta chains from one sample sequenced in a study of blood T cell repertoires in COVID-19 (dated by TCRdb to 2018 to 2021). Libraries came from the immunoSEQ multiplex PCR assay. Imported from immuneACCESS, the table was reduced by TCRdb to in-frame sequences with V and J called. These copies leave out some clones; in studies compared against another copy, an unresolved V gene accounts for under half, and the cause of the remainder is not known. In this sample the table shows some 50,000 clones, roughly four fifths of which occur a single time. The ten biggest clones cover around 8.7% of the sample. The sequenced sample was peripheral blood. The receptors stem from a woman of 80 years or more with acute or convalescent COVID-19.

This chain uses TRBV28 with TRBJ2-1; tentative D call: TRBD1 (6 bases). Deletions cut 3 bases from V and 9 bases from J, with 18 bases between. This CDR3 region has 15 residues. Germline lookup yields CDR1 MDHEN and CDR2 SYDVKM. The CDR3 here is CASSLLQGPLGEQFF. In DNA, the CDR3 is TGTGCCAGCAGTTTGCTCCAGGGGCCCCTAGGTGAGCAGTTCTTC.

The chain has TRBV7-2 and TRBJ2-4, with TRBD2 matching over 15 bases. This CDR3 has 19 residues. V dropped 5 bases and J dropped 0; count of bases not matched to a gene: 8. Germline CDR1 is SGHTA and CDR2 is FQGNSA. The CDR3 reads CASSPRRTSGGVAKNIQYF. The CDR3 coding sequence is TGTGCCAGCAGCCCCCGTCGGACTAGCGGGGGGGTAGCCAAAAACATTCAGTACTTC. The variable domain in full, with the rest retrieved from reference TRBV7-2 and TRBJ2-4, is GAGVSQSPSNKVTEKGKDVELRCDPISGHTALYWYRQSLGQGLEFLIYFQGNSAPDKSGLPSDRFSAERTGGSVSTLTIQRTQQEDSAVYLCASSPRRTSGGVAKNIQYFGAGTRLSVL.

The chain is built from TRBV2 and TRBJ1-2; D uncertain. V lost 8 bases, J lost 4 bases, and 11 bases lay in between. Looked up from germline, CDR1 is SNHLY and CDR2 is FYNNEI. This CDR3 has 12 residues. The CDR3 DNA reads TGTGCCAGCCACGTCGGGAGCTATGGCTACACCTTC. It specifies CASHVGSYGYTF.

This clone appeared many times. The genes are TRBV5-6 and TRBJ2-2; D unclear. Germline V lookup: CDR1 SGHDT, CDR2 YYEEEE. With 5 bases removed from V and 6 bases from J, the gap between germline ends came to 11 bases. The CDR3 length is 13 residues. CDR3 loop: CASRRREAGELFF. CDR3 sequence (DNA): TGTGCCAGCAGGCGGAGAGAGGCCGGGGAGCTGTTTTTT.

This clone was observed a single time. Written as DNA, the CDR3 is TGCGCCAGCAGAGACCAACAGGGTTGGGCCGGGGAGCTGTTTTTT. Translated: CASRDQQGWAGELFF. This chain links TRBV4-1 with TRBJ2-2; a possible D gene is TRBD1 (6 bases). The germline V gene encodes CDR1 MGHRA and CDR2 YSYEKL. The CDR3 is 15 residues long. The V and J ends lost 6 bases and 6 bases respectively, with 17 bases between them.

V is TRBV14 and J is TRBJ2-5; D gene ambiguous. Trimming took off 4 bases at V and 4 bases at J, with 7 bases between the two ends. CDR1 SGHDN and CDR2 FVKESK come from the germline V gene. The CDR3 sequence is 12 residues long. DNA of the CDR3: TGTGCCAGCAGCCCCGGGTCAGAGACCCAGTACTTC. Amino acids: CASSPGSETQYF.

The gene calls are TRBV5-4 and TRBJ2-4, with TRBD2 identical over 9 bases. The CDR3 consists of 15 residues. Germline assignment: CDR1 SGHNT and CDR2 YYREEE (reference sequence). V was clipped by 5 bases and J by 4 bases; unmatched bases: 7. The CDR3 sequence: CASRHWTSAKNIQYF. CDR3 bases: TGTGCCAGCAGACATTGGACTAGCGCGAAAAACATTCAGTACTTC.

The rearrangement links TRBV15 to TRBJ1-1, with D possibly being TRBD1 (5 bases). Germline assignment: CDR1 LNHNV and CDR2 YYDKDF (reference sequence). This CDR3 comprises 13 residues. The V gene lost 1 base and the J gene lost 5 bases, with 8 bases spanning the gap. The CDR3 reads CATSRARQTEAFF. The CDR3, as DNA: TGTGCCACCAGCAGAGCTAGACAGACTGAAGCTTTCTTT.

V usage is TRBV5-4 and J usage is TRBJ1-2, with a weak D call TRBD1 (6 bases). Per germline, CDR1 SGHNT and CDR2 YYREEE (reference sequence). V lost 4 bases and J 4 bases, leaving 17 bases between the germline ends. This CDR3 spans 15 amino acids. CDR3 loop: CASSPPGGRGYGYTF. The CDR3 bases are TGTGCCAGCAGCCCCCCGGGGGGGCGCGGCTATGGCTACACCTTC. The full variable domain, completed using reference TRBV5-4 and TRBJ1-2, is ETGVTQSPTHLIKTRGQQVTLRCSSQSGHNTVSWYQQALGQGPQFIFQYYREEENGRGNFPPRFSGLQFPNYSSELNVNALELDDSALYLCASSPPGGRGYGYTFGSGTRLTVV.

V and J are TRBV3-1 (or the pseudogene TRBV3-2) and TRBJ1-4, with D perhaps TRBD1 (5 bases). V lost 3 bases and J 7 bases, leaving 15 bases between the germline ends. The CDR3 length is 15 residues. Germline values: CDR1 LGHDT, CDR2 YNNKEL (reference sequence). The CDR3 sequence: CASSQRGEGGEKLFF. Here the CDR3 DNA reads TGTGCCAGCAGCCAGCGAGGGGAGGGAGGTGAAAAACTGTTTTTT.

The chain recombines TRBV11-2 with TRBJ1-2; D unclear. Trimming cost V 5 bases and J 5 bases, with 15 bases left between them. CDR3 size: 14 residues. Germline V gene sequence: CDR1 SGHAT, CDR2 FQNNGV. The DNA for the CDR3 is TGTGCCAGCAGCCCTGGAGACGGCCGTTATGGCTACACCTTC. It translates to CASSPGDGRYGYTF. The full variable domain, completed using reference TRBV11-2 and TRBJ1-2, is EAGVAQSPRYKIIEKRQSVAFWCNPISGHATLYWYQQILGQGPKLLIQFQNNGVVDDSQLPKDRFSAERLKGVDSTLKIQPAKLEDSAVYLCASSPGDGRYGYTFGSGTRLTVV.

CDR3 in amino acids: CASSQLPDTGEAFF. In nucleotides, the CDR3 is TGTGCCAGCAGCCAACTCCCCGATACAGGGGAAGCTTTCTTT. The chain carries TRBV3-1 (or the pseudogene TRBV3-2) and TRBJ1-1, with D perhaps matching TRBD1 (6 bases). V shed 2 bases and J shed 8 bases, with 15 bases lying between them. Germline CDR1 and CDR2: LGHDT and YNNKEL (reference sequence). The CDR3 totals 14 residues.

V is TRBV6-6 and J is TRBJ2-7; 8 bases line up with TRBD2. Germline CDR1 reads MNHNY; CDR2 reads SVGAGI (reference sequence). The CDR3 has 15 amino acids. Trimming removed 2 bases from V and 2 bases from J; junction bases left unmatched: 5. CDR3 DNA: TGTGCCAGCAGTTACGGTAGCGGGACCACCTACGAGCAGTACTTC. Translated, it gives CASSYGSGTTYEQYF.

The rearrangement links TRBV10-1 to TRBJ2-1; D is perhaps TRBD1 (5 bases). The CDR3 contains 16 residues. Trimming removed 1 base from V and 1 base from J, with 11 bases in between. The germline gives CDR1 WNHNN, CDR2 SYGVQD (reference sequence). The CDR3 region is CASSELVGQSYNEQFF. The CDR3 nucleotides are TGCGCCAGCAGTGAGTTAGTGGGGCAATCCTACAATGAGCAGTTCTTC.

J is TRBJ2-3 and V is TRBV27; D possibly corresponds to TRBD2 (6 bases). Germline V gene sequence: CDR1 MNHEY, CDR2 SMNVEV (reference sequence). The CDR3 is 16 amino acids. With 6 bases removed from V and 3 bases from J, the gap between germline ends came to 19 bases. CDR3 loop: CASRRGLVQGTDTQYF. The DNA for the CDR3 is TGTGCCAGCAGGCGGGGACTGGTCCAGGGAACAGATACGCAGTATTTT.

V and J are TRBV19 and TRBJ2-6; a possible D gene is TRBD1 (6 bases). Trimming took off 3 bases at V and 0 bases at J, with 12 bases between the two ends. The CDR3 loop spans 17 amino acids. In germline, CDR1 is LNHDA, CDR2 SQIVND (reference sequence). The CDR3 reads CASSIGVGASGANVLTF. In DNA form, the CDR3 reads TGTGCCAGTAGTATCGGGGTGGGGGCCTCTGGGGCCAACGTCCTGACTTTC.

The V and J genes are TRBV5-1 and TRBJ2-3, with 7 bases fitting TRBD2. Per germline, CDR1 SGHRS and CDR2 YFSETQ. This CDR3 is 15 amino acids long. The junction had 6 bases not matched to a gene; V was cut back by 4 bases and J by 1 base. The DNA for the CDR3 is TGCGCCAGCAGCCCGAGCGGGGATCGCACAGATACGCAGTATTTT. Translated, it gives CASSPSGDRTDTQYF. Looking up the rest from reference TRBV5-1 and TRBJ2-3 gives the full variable domain: KAGVTQTPRYLIKTRGQQVTLSCSPISGHRSVSWYQQTPGQGLQFLFEYFSETQRNKGNFPGRFSGRQFSNSRSEMNVSTLELGDSALYLCASSPSGDRTDTQYFGPGTRLTVL.

The chain is built from TRBV7-8 and TRBJ1-1; TRBD1 might be the D (5 bases). V gave up 6 bases and J gave up 7 bases, with 15 bases separating them. Germline lookup yields CDR1 SGHVS and CDR2 FQNEAQ. The CDR3 contains 13 residues. The DNA of the CDR3 is TGTGCCAGCAGATCGGGCGGGGCCAGTGAAGCTTTCTTT. Translating it yields CASRSGGASEAFF.

J is TRBJ2-5 and V is TRBV11-3; perhaps TRBD2 as D (6 bases). V lost 5 bases to trimming and J lost 2 bases, with 12 bases between them. Germline V gives CDR1 SGHNT, CDR2 YENEEA. This CDR3 comprises 14 residues. The CDR3, as DNA: TGTGCCAGCAGCCCCGGAGGGGATCAAGAGACCCAGTACTTC. This sequence encodes CASSPGGDQETQYF.

The rearrangement joins TRBV6-5 to TRBJ1-1; 8 nucleotides align to TRBD1. Per the germline V gene, CDR1 is MNHEY and CDR2 is SVGAGI. The trim removed 0 bases at V and 7 bases at J, leaving 10 bases unmatched. The CDR3 sequence is 16 residues long. The CDR3 sequence: CASSYSGGTGILEAFF. CDR3 DNA sequence: TGTGCCAGCAGTTACTCGGGAGGGACAGGAATACTTGAAGCTTTCTTT.

The chain uses TRBV2 and TRBJ2-2, with D tentatively TRBD2 (6 bases). V was clipped by 5 bases and J by 0 bases, with 13 bases between them. The CDR3 runs to 16 residues. The germline CDR1 and CDR2 sequences are SNHLY and FYNNEI. The CDR3 DNA follows: TGTGCCAGCAGTCCGGGAGTCTCCGCGAACACCGGGGAGCTGTTTTTT. Protein: CASSPGVSANTGELFF.

Only a few counts were recorded for this clone. This chain uses TRBV19 with TRBJ2-7; TRBD2 aligns across 7 bases. The J segment lost 3 bases and the V segment lost 4 bases, leaving 9 bases of the junction unmatched. Germline V CDR1 and CDR2: LNHDA, SQIVND (reference sequence). The CDR3 has 15 residues. Written as DNA, the CDR3 is TGTGCCAGTAGTACTACCGGGACTAAGATCTACGAGCAGTACTTC. It translates to CASSTTGTKIYEQYF.

This chain joins TRBV6-1 and TRBJ1-6, with D tentatively TRBD1 (5 bases). Trimming cost V 4 bases and J 0 bases, with 13 bases left between them. CDR3 length equals 17 residues. Per germline, CDR1 MNHNS and CDR2 SASEGT. The CDR3 sequence is CASSGQLPSSYNSPLHF. CDR3 DNA sequence: TGTGCCAGCAGTGGACAGCTACCTAGCTCCTATAATTCACCCCTCCACTTT.

This clone was observed a handful of times. This rearrangement joins TRBV7-6 to TRBJ1-3; no definite D call. Trimming removed 5 bases at V and 2 bases at J, with 19 bases between. The V gene's germline CDR1 is SGHVS and CDR2 FNYEAQ. The CDR3 totals 17 residues. Here the CDR3 DNA reads TGTGCCAGCAGCCCCAATCTGGGCGTCTTCGCTGGAAACACCATATATTTT. Its protein is CASSPNLGVFAGNTIYF.

The chain is built from TRBV14 and TRBJ2-7; D gene uncertain. V lost 1 base to trimming and J lost 4 bases, with 5 bases between them. Per germline, CDR1 SGHDN and CDR2 FVKESK. This CDR3 is built from 12 residues. CDR3 amino acids: CASSQVRYEQYF. CDR3 DNA: TGTGCCAGCAGCCAAGTGAGGTACGAGCAGTACTTC.

The rearrangement joins TRBV5-8 to TRBJ1-6, with D perhaps TRBD1 (6 bases). CDR1 SGHTS and CDR2 YDEGEE come from the germline V gene. The CDR3 contains 16 residues. V was shortened by 4 bases and J by 5 bases, with 16 bases between the two germline ends. CDR3 region: CASSLPGHWDNSPLHF. CDR3 nucleotides: TGTGCCAGCAGCCTTCCGGGACACTGGGATAATTCACCCCTCCACTTT. Filled out from reference TRBV5-8 and TRBJ1-6, the complete variable domain reads EAGVTQSPTHLIKTRGQQATLRCSPISGHTSVYWYQQALGLGLQFLLWYDEGEERNRGNFPPRFSGRQFPNYSSELNVNALELEDSALYLCASSLPGHWDNSPLHFGNGTRLTVT.

The genes are TRBV12-5 and TRBJ1-1, with 8 bases aligning to TRBD1. CDR1 is LGHNT, CDR2 FRNRAP, per germline. J lost 1 base, V lost 3 bases, and 4 bases had no gene match. CDR3 length: 15 amino acids. The CDR3 nucleotides read TGTGCTAGTGGTTTCAGGGGGCTAGGGAACACTGAAGCTTTCTTT. Protein product: CASGFRGLGNTEAFF.

CDR3 DNA: TGCGCCAGCAGCCAGAGCGGGGTAGAGCAGTTCTTC. As protein: CASSQSGVEQFF. The chain uses TRBV5-1 and TRBJ2-1; 7 bases are a match to TRBD2. The CDR3 length is 12 residues. Germline loops: CDR1 SGHRS, CDR2 YFSETQ. V lost 4 bases, J lost 10 bases, and 5 bases stayed unmatched.

V usage is TRBV19 and J usage is TRBJ1-5; the D is unclear. Trimming left V 5 bases short and J 6 bases short, with 11 bases between. Germline CDR1 reads LNHDA; CDR2 reads SQIVND (reference sequence). The CDR3 has 13 amino acids. The CDR3 sequence is CASSVGEGQPQHF. Written as DNA, the CDR3 is TGTGCCAGTAGTGTAGGTGAGGGTCAGCCCCAGCATTTT. Looking up the rest from reference TRBV19 and TRBJ1-5 gives the full variable domain: DGGITQSPKYLFRKEGQNVTLSCEQNLNHDAMYWYRQDPGQGLRLIYYSQIVNDFQKGDIAEGYSVSREKKESFPLTVTSAQKNPTAFYLCASSVGEGQPQHFGDGTRLSIL.

This clone was seen only once. The rearrangement links TRBV6-5 to TRBJ1-1, with D unclear. Germline V lookup: CDR1 MNHEY, CDR2 SVGAGI. The CDR3 has 15 residues. Trimming removed 7 bases at V and 0 bases at J, with 15 bases between. For the CDR3, the DNA is TGTGCCAGCAAATCGAGTGCCCCTTTGAACACTGAAGCTTTCTTT. This translates into CASKSSAPLNTEAFF.

The V and J genes are TRBV11-2 and TRBJ2-5; TRBD1 matches 9 bases. The CDR3 totals 14 residues. The V gene end was trimmed by 3 bases and the J gene end by 2 bases; junction bases not matched to a gene: 1. Germline values: CDR1 SGHAT, CDR2 FQNNGV. The CDR3, as DNA: TGTGCCAGCAGCTTCGACAGGGGGCAAGAGACCCAGTACTTC. Its protein product is CASSFDRGQETQYF. Drawing the rest from reference TRBV11-2 and TRBJ2-5, the complete variable domain is EAGVAQSPRYKIIEKRQSVAFWCNPISGHATLYWYQQILGQGPKLLIQFQNNGVVDDSQLPKDRFSAERLKGVDSTLKIQPAKLEDSAVYLCASSFDRGQETQYFGPGTRLLVL.

The rearrangement uses TRBV5-1 and TRBJ2-7; no firm D call. The germline V gene encodes CDR1 SGHRS and CDR2 YFSETQ. Trimming stripped 1 base from V and 9 bases from J, with 14 bases between. The length of the CDR3 is 13 residues. CDR3 nucleotides: TGCGCCAGCAGCTTGAATTGGAGCGAGAGGCAGTACTTC. It yields the protein CASSLNWSERQYF.